A selection of T cell receptor beta chains follows, all from one sample in a study of shared clonotypes between healthy human individuals. Generated by immunoSEQ multiplex PCR, the TCRdb table keeps only in-frame clones and is missing some. The sample shows about 580,000 clones, more than 95% of them seen only once. The sequencing sample was made of naive CD8+ T cells sorted from blood. Receptors were obtained from a man aged 25 to 45 in good health. Each CDR3 is given with its conserved first and last residue. D genes are given only for firm matches. Where a row states a size, it is once, few, many or the class of an expanded clone; other rows omit it.

>.|TRBV7-3|TRBJ2-3|.
TGTGCCAGCAGCCCCGGGAATATGCGCACAGATACGCAGTATTTT
CASSPGNMRTDTQYF
>.|TRBV5-1|TRBJ2-1|.
TGCGCCAGCAGCCGAGACTCCCCCCAGCAGTTCTTC
CASSRDSPQQFF
>.|TRBV14|TRBJ2-3|.
TGTGCCAGCAGCCAAGTCGGGGTAGGCACAGATACGCAGTATTTT
CASSQVGVGTDTQYF
>.|TRBV4-1|TRBJ1-2|TRBD1
TGCGCCAGCAGCCAAGACGGGACAGGGGTCGGCTACACCTTC
CASSQDGTGVGYTF
>.|TRBV7-6|TRBJ2-6|.
TGTGCCAGCAGCCCATTACAGGGAATTGGGGCCAACGTCCTGACTTTC
CASSPLQGIGANVLTF
>.|TRBV30|TRBJ1-1|TRBD1
TGTGCCTGGAGTGCCCGGACAGGGCTTTACACTGAAGCTTTCTTT
CAWSARTGLYTEAFF
>.|TRBV11-3|TRBJ2-1|TRBD1
TGTGCCAGCAGCTTAGGGGGCGGACAGGGGGCGCCGAATGAGCAGTTCTTC
CASSLGGGQGAPNEQFF
>.|TRBV10-3|TRBJ2-7|.
TGTGCCATCAGTGAGAGGGGATTTACCTCCTACGAGCAGTACTTC
CAISERGFTSYEQYF
>.|TRBV7-9|TRBJ1-5|.
TGTGCCAGCACTAAGGGAGCGGGCGGTCAGCCCCAGCATTTT
CASTKGAGGQPQHF
>once|TRBV27|TRBJ2-7|TRBD2
TGTGCCAGCAGCTTCATAGCGGGGTACGAGCAGTACTTC
CASSFIAGYEQYF
>.|TRBV7-9|TRBJ1-4|.
TGTGCCAGCAGCTTAACCCACAGGGACGTCGGTGAAAAACTGTTTTTT
CASSLTHRDVGEKLFF
>.|TRBV9|TRBJ1-1|.
TGTGCCAGCAGCGATGGGGACAACCTAAACACTGAAGCTTTCTTT
CASSDGDNLNTEAFF